The clone carrying this T cell receptor (beta chain) was detected only a few times. The sample is drawn from a study of T-cell reconstitution after alpha-beta-depleted transplantation in children. It was with unique molecular identifiers that the TCRbeta library was prepared. MiXCR, run by TCRdb on the PCR reads, gives a single entry per CDR3 protein. Among more than 500,000 distinct CDR3 sequences, 11% were seen once, and the ten largest hold approximately 14%. From germline, CDR1 is MNHEY and CDR2 SVGEGT. The CDR3 loop spans 14 amino acids. The J segment lost 0 bases and the V segment lost 6 bases, leaving 5 bases of the junction unmatched.

Sequencing was performed on PBMCs, mostly from graft donor cells, taken 180 days after TCRalphabeta/CD19-depleted stem cell transplant. The chain combines TRBV6-2 or TRBV6-3 with TRBJ2-7; 7 nucleotides align to TRBD2. The source is a female patient between 2 and 15 years old who had a stem cell transplant for aplastic anemia, so the T cells may come from the graft donor. CDR3 protein: CASSERGRSYEQYV. CDR3 sequence (DNA): TGTGCCAGCAGCGAGCGGGGACGCTCCTACGAGCAGTACGTC.